Reported below is one T cell receptor (beta chain). It was during active infection that Seattle patients were enrolled and then longitudinally followed. The data were taken from a study of blood T cell repertoires in COVID-19. Study-wide context: Acute and convalescent COVID-19 specimens originated in the United States, Italy and Spain. Nucleic acid was either cDNA or gDNA, and it came from T cells, B-cell-depleted T cells, or PBMCs.

In the original analysis: Reference gene primer amplification yielded estimated nucleated cell counts. Assay used: immunoSEQ multiplex PCR; TCRdb lists only in-frame clones, some missing. V and J calls and clone size come straight from that table; D and trimming were deduced from the DNA. The sample holds some 300,000 clones, around 90% seen once. The germline CDR1 and CDR2 sequences are LNHDA and SQIVND (reference sequence). The CDR3 has 15 residues. The V gene lost 4 bases and the J gene lost 4 bases, with 14 bases spanning the gap. Material for sequencing was peripheral blood. This sequence joins TRBV19 and TRBJ1-5; D might be TRBD1 (5 bases). This clonotype was obtained from a woman in her 50s with COVID-19, enrolled during active disease. The CDR3 nucleotides read TGTGCCAGTAGTACCGGGACTACGTCTAATCAGCCCCAGCATTTT. This encodes CASSTGTTSNQPQHF.